This is a list of T cell receptor beta chains from one sample in a study of T-cell reconstitution after alpha-beta-depleted transplantation in children. TCRdb redid the calling of the PCR reads with MiXCR, one entry per CDR3 protein. The sample carries fewer than 400,000 distinct CDR3 sequences, around 25% recorded once. The starting material was PBMCs, mostly from graft donor cells, obtained 180 days after TCRalphabeta/CD19-depleted stem cell transplant. These receptors all come from a male patient aged 10 to 17 who had a stem cell transplant for acute lymphoblastic leukemia, so the T cells may come from the graft donor. The CDR3 runs from the conserved cysteine through the conserved F or W. Each record gives: D gene, clone size, CDR3 length, J gene, V gene, CDR3 protein, CDR3 DNA. A D gene is named only where the DNA matches it firmly. Clone sizes are given selectively: once, few, many, or a class where the clone is expanded.

NA	NA	13	TRBJ2-7	TRBV5-1	CASSWDNSYEQYF	TGCGCCAGCAGCTGGGACAACTCCTACGAGCAGTACTTC
NA	NA	13	TRBJ1-4	TRBV6-6	CASRRQTNEKLFF	TGTGCCAGCAGACGACAGACTAATGAAAAACTGTTTTTT
NA	NA	15	TRBJ1-5	TRBV5-1	CASSLRGGIDQPQHF	TGCGCCAGCAGCTTGAGGGGGGGAATAGATCAGCCCCAGCATTTT
TRBD1	NA	14	TRBJ2-7	TRBV15	CATPSGTGVYEQYF	TGTGCCACGCCCTCCGGGACAGGGGTCTACGAGCAGTACTTC
TRBD1	few	13	TRBJ1-6	TRBV5-1	CASSGTANSPLHF	TGCGCCAGCTCCGGGACAGCTAATTCACCCCTCCACTTT
NA	few	13	TRBJ2-1	TRBV27	CASSLYPDNEQFF	TGTGCCAGCAGTTTATATCCGGACAATGAGCAGTTCTTC
TRBD1	NA	17	TRBJ2-5	TRBV9	CASSVAPAHRGTGTQYF	TGTGCCAGCAGCGTAGCCCCCGCCCACAGGGGGACCGGGACCCAGTACTTC
NA	few	16	TRBJ2-7	TRBV5-1	CASSLVAGTSNYEQYF	TGCGCCAGCAGCTTGGTGGCCGGGACTTCTAACTACGAGCAGTACTTC
NA	few	14	TRBJ2-5	TRBV5-1	CASSLPGLEGTQYF	TGCGCCAGCAGCTTACCGGGACTGGAGGGGACCCAGTACTTC
NA	NA	18	TRBJ2-3	TRBV21-1	CASPKRLAGGFFTDTQYF	TGTGCCAGCCCCAAAAGGCTAGCGGGAGGCTTCTTCACAGATACGCAGTATTTT
TRBD2	NA	16	TRBJ2-1	TRBV20-1	CSARDPRLAGSNEQFF	TGCAGTGCTAGAGATCCGAGACTAGCGGGATCGAATGAGCAGTTCTTC
TRBD2	NA	16	TRBJ2-5	TRBV9	CASSVGTSGTQETQYF	TGTGCCAGCAGCGTAGGGACTAGCGGAACACAAGAGACCCAGTACTTC
NA	few	14	TRBJ1-1	TRBV5-1	CASSLAGRTTEAFF	TGCGCCAGCAGCTTGGCGGGAAGGACCACTGAAGCTTTCTTT
NA	NA	13	TRBJ2-7	TRBV5-1	CASRKGATYEQYF	TGCGCCAGCCGCAAAGGAGCAACCTACGAGCAGTACTTC
NA	NA	14	TRBJ2-3	TRBV5-5	CASSFRQPEDTQYF	TGTGCCAGCAGCTTCCGACAGCCAGAGGATACGCAGTATTTT
NA	NA	14	TRBJ2-2	TRBV6-4	CASRGQANTGELFF	TGTGCCAGCAGAGGTCAGGCGAACACCGGGGAGCTGTTTTTT
NA	NA	13	TRBJ2-7	TRBV20-1	CSARYRISYEQYF	TGCAGTGCTAGATACAGGATTTCCTACGAGCAGTACTTC
NA	NA	14	TRBJ2-3	TRBV25-1	CASSIGTSSDTQYF	TGTGCCAGCAGTATTGGGACCTCGTCAGATACGCAGTATTTT
NA	many	14	TRBJ2-1	TRBV20-1	CSARDLPKRNEQFF	TGCAGTGCTAGAGATCTTCCGAAGCGGAATGAGCAGTTCTTC
NA	NA	15	TRBJ1-4	TRBV7-8	CASSFGPLRNEKLFF	TGTGCCAGCAGCTTTGGGCCCCTCCGGAATGAAAAACTGTTTTTT
NA	NA	14	TRBJ2-7	TRBV15	CATSPPGTIDEQYF	TGTGCCACCAGCCCCCCCGGGACAATTGACGAGCAGTACTTC
TRBD1	NA	14	TRBJ1-1	TRBV12-3/TRBV12-4	CASSSGTGWTEAFF	TGTGCCAGCAGCTCAGGGACAGGGTGGACTGAAGCTTTCTTT
TRBD1	NA	14	TRBJ1-1	TRBV10-3	CAISALDRVVEAFF	TGTGCCATCAGTGCTCTGGACAGGGTTGTTGAAGCTTTCTTT
NA	many	12	TRBJ2-1	TRBV9	CASSPAYNEQFF	TGTGCCAGCAGCCCCGCCTACAATGAGCAGTTCTTC
NA	NA	15	TRBJ1-5	TRBV27	CASSLTGGLNQPQHF	TGTGCCAGCAGTTTGACAGGAGGTCTCAATCAGCCCCAGCATTTT
NA	few	16	TRBJ2-3	TRBV4-1	CASSQGKGAVTDTQYF	TGCGCCAGCAGCCAAGGCAAGGGAGCGGTCACAGATACGCAGTATTTT
TRBD2	NA	13	TRBJ2-3	TRBV9	CASIASGSDTQYF	TGTGCCAGCATTGCTAGCGGGAGTGATACGCAGTATTTT
NA	NA	13	TRBJ1-1	TRBV29-1	CSAWQGKNTEAFF	TGCAGCGCTTGGCAGGGGAAGAACACTGAAGCTTTCTTT
TRBD2	NA	17	TRBJ2-2	TRBV7-2	CASSTLLAGANTGELFF	TGTGCCAGCAGCACCCTACTAGCGGGGGCGAACACCGGGGAGCTGTTTTTT
NA	few	13	TRBJ2-7	TRBV20-1	CSARVGLTYEQYF	TGCAGTGCTAGAGTCGGCTTAACCTACGAGCAGTACTTC
NA	NA	14	TRBJ1-2	TRBV7-9	CASSSQLFPYGYTF	TGTGCCAGCAGCTCCCAATTATTTCCCTATGGCTACACCTTC
NA	few	12	TRBJ1-4	TRBV7-2	CASSLQGAKLFF	TGTGCCAGCAGCCTACAGGGAGCAAAACTGTTTTTT
NA	many	10	TRBJ2-1	TRBV12-3/TRBV12-4	CACSRSEQFF	TGTGCCTGTTCGAGGTCTGAGCAGTTCTTC
NA	many	13	TRBJ2-7	TRBV12-3/TRBV12-4	CASSPEREDEQYF	TGTGCCAGCAGCCCAGAAAGGGAGGACGAGCAGTACTTC
TRBD2	NA	13	TRBJ2-7	TRBV27	CASSSREEYEQYF	TGTGCCAGCAGTTCACGGGAGGAGTACGAGCAGTACTTC
TRBD2	NA	16	TRBJ2-2	TRBV4-1	CASSQIAGVNTGELFF	TGCGCCAGCAGCCAGATAGCGGGAGTGAACACCGGGGAGCTGTTTTTT
TRBD1	few	13	TRBJ2-4	TRBV7-9	CASRQGNQNIQYF	TGTGCCAGCCGACAGGGGAACCAAAACATTCAGTACTTC
TRBD1	few	17	TRBJ1-2	TRBV15	CATSKRLQQGAIGGYTF	TGTGCCACCAGCAAGAGACTTCAACAGGGGGCGATCGGTGGCTACACCTTC
NA	NA	13	TRBJ2-3	TRBV5-1	CASSLNMADTQYF	TGCGCCAGCAGCCTAAATATGGCAGATACGCAGTATTTT
NA	few	18	TRBJ2-1	TRBV7-8	CASSLEVSRVSSYNEQFF	TGTGCCAGCAGCCTAGAGGTCTCTCGGGTAAGCTCCTACAATGAGCAGTTCTTC
TRBD2	NA	15	TRBJ2-7	TRBV7-8	CASRTSGKIGGEQYF	TGTGCCAGCAGGACTAGCGGGAAAATAGGGGGGGAGCAGTACTTC
TRBD1	few	14	TRBJ2-3	TRBV3-1	CASSHRTGTDTQYF	TGTGCCAGCAGCCATAGGACAGGGACAGATACGCAGTATTTT
TRBD1	NA	15	TRBJ2-2	TRBV7-7	CASSLEGQGTGELFF	TGTGCCAGCAGCTTAGAGGGACAGGGTACCGGGGAGCTGTTTTTT
TRBD2	few	15	TRBJ2-2	TRBV4-2	CASNQGDYNTGELFF	TGTGCCAGCAACCAAGGGGACTACAACACCGGGGAGCTGTTTTTT
TRBD2	few	16	TRBJ2-1	TRBV7-8	CASSWRSGRSYNEQFF	TGTGCCAGCAGCTGGAGGAGCGGGAGGTCATACAATGAGCAGTTCTTC
TRBD2	NA	15	TRBJ2-1	TRBV4-2	CASSPRAGGPPEQFF	TGTGCCAGCAGCCCACGAGCGGGAGGGCCTCCGGAGCAGTTCTTC
TRBD1	NA	13	TRBJ2-5	TRBV5-1	CASSHRGKETQYF	TGCGCCAGCAGTCACAGGGGAAAAGAGACCCAGTACTTC
NA	few	13	TRBJ1-1	TRBV10-3	CAISAAWVTEAFF	TGTGCCATCAGTGCCGCTTGGGTCACTGAAGCTTTCTTT
NA	few	12	TRBJ1-2	TRBV12-3/TRBV12-4	CASRTDLYGYTF	TGTGCCAGCAGAACAGACTTATATGGCTACACCTTC
TRBD2	NA	14	TRBJ2-4	TRBV9	CASSGGLAKNIEYF	TGTGCCAGCAGCGGAGGACTAGCCAAAAACATCGAGTACTTC
NA	NA	13	TRBJ2-4	TRBV9	CASSVPPKNIQYF	TGTGCCAGCAGCGTACCACCCAAAAACATTCAGTACTTC
TRBD2	NA	16	TRBJ2-1	TRBV9	CASSVWLAGGYNEQFF	TGTGCCAGCAGCGTATGGCTAGCGGGTGGTTACAATGAGCAGTTCTTC
NA	NA	14	TRBJ1-1	TRBV27	CASSLSEGYTEAFF	TGTGCCAGCAGTTTATCGGAGGGCTACACTGAAGCTTTCTTT